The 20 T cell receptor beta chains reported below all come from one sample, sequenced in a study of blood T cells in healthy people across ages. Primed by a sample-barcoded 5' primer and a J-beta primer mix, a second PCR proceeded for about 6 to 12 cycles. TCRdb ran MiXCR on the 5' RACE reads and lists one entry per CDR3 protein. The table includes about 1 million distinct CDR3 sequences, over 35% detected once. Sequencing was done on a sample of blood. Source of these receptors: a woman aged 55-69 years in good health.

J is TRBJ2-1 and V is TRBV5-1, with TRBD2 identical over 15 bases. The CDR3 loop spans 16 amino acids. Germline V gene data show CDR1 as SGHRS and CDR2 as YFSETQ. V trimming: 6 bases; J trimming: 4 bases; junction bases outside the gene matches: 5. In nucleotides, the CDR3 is TGCGCCAGCACCTTCGGACTAGCGGGAGGGTACAATGAGCAGTTCTTC. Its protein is CASTFGLAGGYNEQFF.

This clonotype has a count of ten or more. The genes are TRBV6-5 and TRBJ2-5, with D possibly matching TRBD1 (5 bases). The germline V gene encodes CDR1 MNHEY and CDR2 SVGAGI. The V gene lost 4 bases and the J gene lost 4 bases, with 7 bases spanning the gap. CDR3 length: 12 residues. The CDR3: CASSSGSETQYF. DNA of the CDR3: TGTGCCAGCAGTTCAGGGTCAGAGACCCAGTACTTC.

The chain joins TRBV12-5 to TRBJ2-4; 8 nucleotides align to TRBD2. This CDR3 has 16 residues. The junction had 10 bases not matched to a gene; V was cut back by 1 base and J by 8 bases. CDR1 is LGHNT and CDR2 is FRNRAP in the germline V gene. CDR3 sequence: CASGLGLAPKADIQYF. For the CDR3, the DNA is TGTGCTAGTGGTTTGGGACTAGCGCCTAAAGCGGACATTCAGTACTTC.

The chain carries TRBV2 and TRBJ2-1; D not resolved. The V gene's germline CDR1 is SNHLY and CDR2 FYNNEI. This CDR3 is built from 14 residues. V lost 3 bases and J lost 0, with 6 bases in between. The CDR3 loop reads CASSDRISYNEQFF. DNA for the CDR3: TGTGCCAGCAGTGACCGGATCTCCTACAATGAGCAGTTCTTC.

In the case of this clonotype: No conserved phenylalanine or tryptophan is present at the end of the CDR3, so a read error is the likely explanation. The CDR3 loop reads CASSYSSLGTGGYEQYI. Here the CDR3 DNA reads TGTGCCAGCAGTTACTCGAGTCTCGGGACAGGGGGCTACGAGCAGTACATC. The chain links TRBV6-6 to TRBJ2-7, with 11 bases matching TRBD1. The J segment lost 3 bases and the V segment lost 0 bases, leaving 7 bases of the junction unmatched. CDR1 and CDR2 (germline): MNHNY, SVGAGI (reference sequence). This CDR3 contains 17 residues.

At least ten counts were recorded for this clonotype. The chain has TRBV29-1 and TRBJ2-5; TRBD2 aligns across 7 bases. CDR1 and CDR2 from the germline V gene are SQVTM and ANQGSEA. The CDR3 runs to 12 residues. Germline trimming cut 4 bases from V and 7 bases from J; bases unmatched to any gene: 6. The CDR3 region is CSVASPGGTQYF. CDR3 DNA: TGCAGCGTTGCCAGCCCGGGGGGGACCCAGTACTTC.

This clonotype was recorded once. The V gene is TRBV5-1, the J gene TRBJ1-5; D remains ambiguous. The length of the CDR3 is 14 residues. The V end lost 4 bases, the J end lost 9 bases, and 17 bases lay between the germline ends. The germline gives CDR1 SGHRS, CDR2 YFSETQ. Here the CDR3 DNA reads TGCGCCAGCAGCGTGGCCCCGGGTTTAGGGCCCCAGCATTTT. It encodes CASSVAPGLGPQHF.

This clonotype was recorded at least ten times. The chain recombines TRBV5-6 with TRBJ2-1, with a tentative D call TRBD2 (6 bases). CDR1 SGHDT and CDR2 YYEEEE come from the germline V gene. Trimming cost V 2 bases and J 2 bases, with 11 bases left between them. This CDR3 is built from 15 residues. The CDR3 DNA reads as TGTGCCAGCAGCTTAGGGGCTAGCGCCTACAATGAGCAGTTCTTC. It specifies CASSLGASAYNEQFF.

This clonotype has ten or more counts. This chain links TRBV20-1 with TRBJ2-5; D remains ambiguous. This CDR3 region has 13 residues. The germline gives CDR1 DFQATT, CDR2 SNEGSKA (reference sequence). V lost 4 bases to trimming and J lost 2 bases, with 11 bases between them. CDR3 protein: CSATRASQETQYF. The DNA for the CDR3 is TGCAGTGCTACCCGGGCCAGTCAAGAGACCCAGTACTTC.

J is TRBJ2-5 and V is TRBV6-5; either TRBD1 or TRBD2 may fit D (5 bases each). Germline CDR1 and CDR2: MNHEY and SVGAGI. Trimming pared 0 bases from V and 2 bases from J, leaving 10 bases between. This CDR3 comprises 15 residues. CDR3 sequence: CASSYSGRAQETQYF. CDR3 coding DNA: TGTGCCAGCAGTTACTCGGGACGGGCACAAGAGACCCAGTACTTC.

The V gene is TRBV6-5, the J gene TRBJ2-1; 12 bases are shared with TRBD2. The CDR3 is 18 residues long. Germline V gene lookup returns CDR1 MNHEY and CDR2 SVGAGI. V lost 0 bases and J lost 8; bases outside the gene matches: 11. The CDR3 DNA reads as TGTGCCAGCAGTTACTCGTGGGCTAGCGGGAGGGCCGGAGATGAGCAGTTCTTC. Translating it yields CASSYSWASGRAGDEQFF.

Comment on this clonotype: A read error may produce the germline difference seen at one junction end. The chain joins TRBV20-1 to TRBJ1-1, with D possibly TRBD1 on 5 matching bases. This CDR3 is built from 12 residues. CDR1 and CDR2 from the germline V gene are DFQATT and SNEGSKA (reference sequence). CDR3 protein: CGASPGGTEAFF. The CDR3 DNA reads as TGCGGTGCTAGTCCCGGGGGCACTGAAGCTTTCTTT.

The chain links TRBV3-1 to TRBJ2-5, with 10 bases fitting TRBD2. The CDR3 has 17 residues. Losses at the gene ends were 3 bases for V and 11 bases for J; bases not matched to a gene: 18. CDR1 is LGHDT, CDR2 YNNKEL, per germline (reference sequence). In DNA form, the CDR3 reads TGTGCCAGCAGCCACTCCCGACGAGCGGGGGGGCCAAAGGAGCAGTACTTC. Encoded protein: CASSHSRRAGGPKEQYF.

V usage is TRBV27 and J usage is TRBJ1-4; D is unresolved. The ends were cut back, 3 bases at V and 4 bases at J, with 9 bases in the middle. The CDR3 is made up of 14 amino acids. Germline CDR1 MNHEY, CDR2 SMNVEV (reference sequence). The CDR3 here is CASSFRRNNEKLFF. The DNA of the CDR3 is TGTGCCAGCAGTTTTCGACGGAATAATGAAAAACTGTTTTTT.

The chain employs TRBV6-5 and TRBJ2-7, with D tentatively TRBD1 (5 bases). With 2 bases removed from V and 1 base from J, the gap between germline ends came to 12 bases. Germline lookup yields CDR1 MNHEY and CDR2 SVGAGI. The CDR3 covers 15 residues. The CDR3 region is CASSYGSPGSYEQYF. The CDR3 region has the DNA TGTGCCAGCAGTTACGGGTCCCCAGGGTCCTACGAGCAGTACTTC.

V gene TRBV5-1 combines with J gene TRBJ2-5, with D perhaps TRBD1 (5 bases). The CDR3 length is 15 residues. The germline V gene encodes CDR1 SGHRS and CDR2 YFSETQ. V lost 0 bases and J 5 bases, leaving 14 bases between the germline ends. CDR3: CASSLAVGRSETQYF. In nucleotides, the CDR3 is TGCGCCAGCAGCTTGGCCGTGGGGCGCAGCGAGACCCAGTACTTC.

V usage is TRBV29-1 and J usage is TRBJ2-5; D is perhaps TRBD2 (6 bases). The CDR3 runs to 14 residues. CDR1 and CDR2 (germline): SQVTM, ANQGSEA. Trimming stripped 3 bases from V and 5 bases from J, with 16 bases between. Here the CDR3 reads CSVERTNKRETQYF. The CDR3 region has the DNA TGCAGCGTTGAGCGGACTAATAAGAGGGAGACCCAGTACTTC.

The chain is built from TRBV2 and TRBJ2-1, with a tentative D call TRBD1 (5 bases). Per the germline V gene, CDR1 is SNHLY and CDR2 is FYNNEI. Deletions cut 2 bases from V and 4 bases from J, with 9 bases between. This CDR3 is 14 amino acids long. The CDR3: CASSEQGIYNEQFF. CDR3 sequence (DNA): TGTGCCAGCAGTGAACAGGGAATATACAATGAGCAGTTCTTC.

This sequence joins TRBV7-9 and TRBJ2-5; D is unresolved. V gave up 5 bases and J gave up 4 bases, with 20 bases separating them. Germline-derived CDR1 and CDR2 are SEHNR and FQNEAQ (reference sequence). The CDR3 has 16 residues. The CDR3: CASSLSLTGLLETQYF. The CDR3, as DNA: TGTGCCAGCAGCCTGTCCTTGACGGGCCTCTTAGAGACCCAGTACTTC.

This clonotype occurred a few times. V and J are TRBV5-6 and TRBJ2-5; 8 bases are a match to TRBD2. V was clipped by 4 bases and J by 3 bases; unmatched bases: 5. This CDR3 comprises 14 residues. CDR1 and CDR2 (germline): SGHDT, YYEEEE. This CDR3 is CASSLPGLEETQYF. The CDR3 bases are TGTGCCAGCAGCCTACCGGGACTAGAAGAGACCCAGTACTTC.